These T cell receptor beta chains were read from a single sample in a study of human T cells and chemical hapten exposure. MiXCR, run by TCRdb on the RACE reads, gives a single entry per CDR3 protein. The data hold roughly 100,000 distinct CDR3 sequences, with roughly 12% observed a single time. Here the sequenced sample was whole blood, taken in connection with sensitization to the hapten diphenylcyclopropenone (DPC). These receptors all come from a woman aged 45-59 years with alopecia areata. Some clones in this sample may be carry-over from other donors' samples. Both conserved end residues are trimmed from each CDR3. Rows give clone size only sometimes, using once, few, many, or a class for an expanded clone.

CDR3 protein: ATSPHGTGTDGYT
V gene: TRBV7-9
J gene: TRBJ1-2
clone size: .
CDR3 length: 13

CDR3 protein: ASRKLAVDTQY
V gene: TRBV12-3/TRBV12-4
J gene: TRBJ2-5
clone size: .
CDR3 length: 11

CDR3 protein: ASSPTGAWWY
V gene: TRBV7-2
J gene: TRBJ2-7
clone size: few
CDR3 length: 10

CDR3 protein: ASRYEETQY
V gene: TRBV5-1
J gene: TRBJ2-5
clone size: .
CDR3 length: 9

CDR3 protein: ATSRAPGARAYGYT
V gene: TRBV15
J gene: TRBJ1-2
clone size: .
CDR3 length: 14

CDR3 protein: ASSPQGQTGDTQY
V gene: TRBV12-3/TRBV12-4
J gene: TRBJ2-3
clone size: few
CDR3 length: 13

CDR3 protein: ASSPRHQQETQY
V gene: TRBV5-8
J gene: TRBJ2-5
clone size: .
CDR3 length: 12

CDR3 protein: ASSYLPGEKLF
V gene: TRBV6-6
J gene: TRBJ1-4
clone size: many
CDR3 length: 11

CDR3 protein: ATSDGATGESYGYT
V gene: TRBV24-1
J gene: TRBJ1-2
clone size: .
CDR3 length: 14

CDR3 protein: ASSSYWGARTNEKLF
V gene: TRBV7-9
J gene: TRBJ1-4
clone size: .
CDR3 length: 15

CDR3 protein: ASSDDTDGYT
V gene: TRBV2
J gene: TRBJ1-2
clone size: few
CDR3 length: 10